The source of this T cell receptor beta chain is a study of T cell repertoires in cytomegalovirus infection. Looking at the study overall: Carrying CMV and the relevant HLA type showed in public TCR beta signatures.

TCRdb re-derived calls from the reads in MiXCR, one entry per CDR3 protein. The profile shows 680,000 or so distinct CDR3 sequences, about a third of them singletons. As for this clonotype: The antigen is unknown.

V lost 7 bases and J lost 3, with 22 bases in between. Looked up from germline, CDR1 is MDHEN and CDR2 is SYDVKM. CDR3 length: 16 residues. Study-wide findings and caveats: HLA-C-restricted CMV clonotypes gave the most frequent clonotype in two of eight donors.

The chain combines TRBV28 with TRBJ2-7, with D tentatively TRBD1 (8 bases). Sequences were obtained from PBMCs. This sequence originates from a human donor in good health (CMV status not recorded). Some clones in this sample may be carry-over from other donors' samples. In DNA, the CDR3 is TGTGCCAGCACTCTCACAGGGGGGGGGTCCATCTACGAGCAGTACTTC. Its translation: CASTLTGGGSIYEQYF.